This T cell receptor (beta chain) was observed in a study of cytomegalovirus exposure and HLA in healthy donors. Study-wide findings and caveats: Clonal expansion was found to be greater in HLA-associated TCR beta chains than in equally common others in a later analysis. The authors enumerated over 150 TCR beta chains as linked to cytomegalovirus. Across donors, presence/absence analyses took sequencing depth to be roughly uniform.

The PCR made use of 60 Vbeta and 13 Jbeta primers. Method: immunoSEQ multiplex PCR; TCRdb's copy keeps in-frame clones and lacks some. Of hundreds of thousands of clones listed, 70% to 90% were seen once; the top ten hold about 2%. As for this clone: What it binds is unknown.

Everyone who donated was a healthy bone marrow donor. V gave up 2 bases and J gave up 0 bases, with 14 bases separating them. The CDR3 contains 17 residues. The germline V gene encodes CDR1 ENHRY and CDR2 SYGVKD. This sequence joins TRBV10-3 and TRBJ1-5; perhaps TRBD1 as D (6 bases). The clonotype was recovered from a woman aged 18-29 years in good health and CMV-seronegative. Sequencing was carried out using PBMCs. The CDR3 loop is CAISELGGLYSNQPQHF. CDR3 bases: TGTGCCATCAGTGAGCTGGGGGGGCTCTATAGCAATCAGCCCCAGCATTTT.